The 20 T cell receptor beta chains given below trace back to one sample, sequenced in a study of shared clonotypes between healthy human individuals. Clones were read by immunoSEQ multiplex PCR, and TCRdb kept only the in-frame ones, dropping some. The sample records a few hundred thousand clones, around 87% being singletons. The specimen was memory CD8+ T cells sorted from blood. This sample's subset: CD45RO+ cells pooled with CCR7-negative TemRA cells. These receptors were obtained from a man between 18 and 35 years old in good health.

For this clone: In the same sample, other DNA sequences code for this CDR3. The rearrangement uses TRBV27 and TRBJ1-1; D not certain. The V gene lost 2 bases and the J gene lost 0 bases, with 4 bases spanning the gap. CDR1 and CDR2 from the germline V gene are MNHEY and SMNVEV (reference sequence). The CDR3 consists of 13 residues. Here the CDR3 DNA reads TGTGCCAGCAGTTTAGCCCTGAACACTGAAGCTTTCTTT. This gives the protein CASSLALNTEAFF.

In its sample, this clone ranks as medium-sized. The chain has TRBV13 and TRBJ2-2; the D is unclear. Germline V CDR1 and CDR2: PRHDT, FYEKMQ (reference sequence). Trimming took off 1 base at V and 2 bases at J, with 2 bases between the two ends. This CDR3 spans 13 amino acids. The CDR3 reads CASSLANTGELFF. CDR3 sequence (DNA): TGTGCCAGCAGCTTAGCCAACACCGGGGAGCTGTTTTTT.

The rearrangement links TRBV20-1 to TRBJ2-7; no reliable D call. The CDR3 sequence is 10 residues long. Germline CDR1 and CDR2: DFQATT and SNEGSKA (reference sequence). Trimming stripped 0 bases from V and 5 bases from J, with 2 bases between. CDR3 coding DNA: TGCAGTGCTAGAGATAACGAGCAGTACTTC. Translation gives CSARDNEQYF.

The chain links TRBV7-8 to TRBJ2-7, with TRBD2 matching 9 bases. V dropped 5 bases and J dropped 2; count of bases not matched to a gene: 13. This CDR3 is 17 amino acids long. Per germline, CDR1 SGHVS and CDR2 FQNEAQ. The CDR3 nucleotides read TGTGCCAGCAGCCCGATCTCTAGCGGGATTAGGGCCTACGAGCAGTACTTC. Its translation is CASSPISSGIRAYEQYF.

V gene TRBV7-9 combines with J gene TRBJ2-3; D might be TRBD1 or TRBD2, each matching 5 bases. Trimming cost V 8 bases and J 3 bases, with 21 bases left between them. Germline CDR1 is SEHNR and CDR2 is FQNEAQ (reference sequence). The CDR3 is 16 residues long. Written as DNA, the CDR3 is TGTGCCAGCCGCTCCGGGGCCCTAATTGGGACAGATACGCAGTATTTT. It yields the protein CASRSGALIGTDTQYF.

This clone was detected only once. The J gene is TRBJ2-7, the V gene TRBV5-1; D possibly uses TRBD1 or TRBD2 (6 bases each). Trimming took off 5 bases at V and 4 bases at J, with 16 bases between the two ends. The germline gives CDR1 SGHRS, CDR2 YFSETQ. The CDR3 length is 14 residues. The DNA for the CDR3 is TGCGCCAGCAGTTTTAGATTAGGGGGGTACGAGCAGTACTTC. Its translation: CASSFRLGGYEQYF.

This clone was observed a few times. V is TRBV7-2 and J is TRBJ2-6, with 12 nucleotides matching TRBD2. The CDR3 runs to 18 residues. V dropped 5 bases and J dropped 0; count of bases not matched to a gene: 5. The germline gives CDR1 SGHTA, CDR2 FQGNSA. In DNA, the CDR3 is TGTGCCAGCAGCCTTCTAGCGGGAGGGCCCTCTGGGGCCAACGTCCTGACTTTC. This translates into CASSLLAGGPSGANVLTF. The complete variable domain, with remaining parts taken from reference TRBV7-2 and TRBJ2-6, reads GAGVSQSPSNKVTEKGKDVELRCDPISGHTALYWYRQSLGQGLEFLIYFQGNSAPDKSGLPSDRFSAERTGGSVSTLTIQRTQQEDSAVYLCASSLLAGGPSGANVLTFGAGSRLTVL.

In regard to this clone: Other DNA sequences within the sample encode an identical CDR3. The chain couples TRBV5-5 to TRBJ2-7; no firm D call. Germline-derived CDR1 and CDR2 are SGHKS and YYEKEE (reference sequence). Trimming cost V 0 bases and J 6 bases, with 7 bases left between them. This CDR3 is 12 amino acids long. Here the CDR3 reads CASSLGPTEQYF. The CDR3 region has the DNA TGTGCCAGCAGCTTGGGACCGACCGAGCAGTACTTC.

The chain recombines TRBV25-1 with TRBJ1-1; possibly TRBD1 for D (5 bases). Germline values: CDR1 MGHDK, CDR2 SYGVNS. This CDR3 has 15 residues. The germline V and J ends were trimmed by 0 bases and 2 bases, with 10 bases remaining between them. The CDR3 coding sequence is TGTGCCAGCAGTGAATATAAGGGGCTAAACACTGAAGCTTTCTTT. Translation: CASSEYKGLNTEAFF.

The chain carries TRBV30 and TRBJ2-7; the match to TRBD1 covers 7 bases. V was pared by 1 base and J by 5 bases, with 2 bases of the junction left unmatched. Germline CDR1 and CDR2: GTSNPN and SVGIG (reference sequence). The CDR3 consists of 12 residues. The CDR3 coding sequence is TGTGCCTGGAGTGCCACAGGGGACGAGCAGTACTTC. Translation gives CAWSATGDEQYF. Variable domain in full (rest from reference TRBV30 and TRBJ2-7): SQTIHQWPATLVQPVGSPLSLECTVEGTSNPNLYWYRQAAGRGLQLLFYSVGIGQISSEVPQNLSASRPQDRQFILSSKKLLLSDSGFYLCAWSATGDEQYFGPGTRLTVT.

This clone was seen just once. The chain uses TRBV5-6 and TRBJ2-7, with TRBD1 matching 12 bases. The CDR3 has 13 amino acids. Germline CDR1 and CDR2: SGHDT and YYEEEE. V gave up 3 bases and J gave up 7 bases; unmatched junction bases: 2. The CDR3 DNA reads TGTGCCAGCAGCTGGGACAGGGGGCGAGAGCAGTACTTC. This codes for CASSWDRGREQYF.

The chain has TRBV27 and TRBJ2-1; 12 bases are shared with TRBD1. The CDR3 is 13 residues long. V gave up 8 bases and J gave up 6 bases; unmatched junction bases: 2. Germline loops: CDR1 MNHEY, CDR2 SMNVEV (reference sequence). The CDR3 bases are TGTGCCAGCCGGGACAGGGGGCGCAATGAGCAGTTCTTC. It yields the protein CASRDRGRNEQFF.

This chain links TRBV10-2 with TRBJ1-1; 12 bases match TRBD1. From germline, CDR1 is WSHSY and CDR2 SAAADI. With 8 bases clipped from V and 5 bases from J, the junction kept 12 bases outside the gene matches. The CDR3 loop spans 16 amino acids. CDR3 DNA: TGCGCCAGCGGTGGGCCGGGACAGGGGGCGAGGACTGAAGCTTTCTTT. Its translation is CASGGPGQGARTEAFF.

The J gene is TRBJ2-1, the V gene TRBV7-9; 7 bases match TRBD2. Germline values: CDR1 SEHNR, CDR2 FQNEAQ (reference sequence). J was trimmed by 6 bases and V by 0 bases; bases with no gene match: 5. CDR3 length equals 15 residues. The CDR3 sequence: CASSLAPGEGNEQFF. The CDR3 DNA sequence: TGTGCCAGCAGCTTAGCGCCCGGGGAGGGCAATGAGCAGTTCTTC.

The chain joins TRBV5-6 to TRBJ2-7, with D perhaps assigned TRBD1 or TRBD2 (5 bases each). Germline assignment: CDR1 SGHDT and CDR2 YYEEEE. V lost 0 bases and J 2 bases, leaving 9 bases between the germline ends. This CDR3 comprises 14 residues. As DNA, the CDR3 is TGTGCCAGCAGCTTGGGGGACGTCGCCTACGAGCAGTACTTC. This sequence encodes CASSLGDVAYEQYF.

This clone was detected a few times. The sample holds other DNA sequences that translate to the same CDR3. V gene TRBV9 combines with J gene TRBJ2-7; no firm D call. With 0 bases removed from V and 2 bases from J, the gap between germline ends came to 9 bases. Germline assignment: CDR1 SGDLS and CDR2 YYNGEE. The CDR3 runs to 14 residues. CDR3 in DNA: TGTGCCAGCAGCGTAGGGGCAGGCGCCTACGAGCAGTACTTC. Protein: CASSVGAGAYEQYF. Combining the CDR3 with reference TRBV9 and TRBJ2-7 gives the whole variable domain DSGVTQTPKHLITATGQRVTLRCSPRSGDLSVYWYQQSLDQGLQFLIQYYNGEERAKGNILERFSAQQFPDLHSELNLSSLELGDSALYFCASSVGAGAYEQYFGPGTRLTVT.

The CDR3 spells CAISDPPGELFF. The CDR3 DNA reads TGTGCCATCAGTGACCCCCCCGGGGAGCTGTTTTTT. This chain uses TRBV10-3 with TRBJ2-2; D call uncertain. The V gene's germline CDR1 is ENHRY and CDR2 SYGVKD. Trimming removed 3 bases from V and 6 bases from J, with 5 bases in between. This CDR3 is built from 12 residues.

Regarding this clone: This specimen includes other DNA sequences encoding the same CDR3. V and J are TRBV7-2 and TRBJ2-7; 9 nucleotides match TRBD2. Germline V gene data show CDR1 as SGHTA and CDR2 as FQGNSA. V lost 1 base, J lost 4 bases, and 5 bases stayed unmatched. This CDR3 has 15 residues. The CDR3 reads CASSLDGLAGYEQYF. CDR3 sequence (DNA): TGTGCCAGCAGCTTAGACGGCCTAGCGGGGTACGAGCAGTACTTC.

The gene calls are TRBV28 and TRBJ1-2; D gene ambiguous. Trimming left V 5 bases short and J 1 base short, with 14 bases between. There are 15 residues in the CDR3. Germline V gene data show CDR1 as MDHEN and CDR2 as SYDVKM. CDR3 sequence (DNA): TGTGCCAGCAGTACATACCGGGAGCTTAACTATGGCTACACCTTC. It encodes CASSTYRELNYGYTF.

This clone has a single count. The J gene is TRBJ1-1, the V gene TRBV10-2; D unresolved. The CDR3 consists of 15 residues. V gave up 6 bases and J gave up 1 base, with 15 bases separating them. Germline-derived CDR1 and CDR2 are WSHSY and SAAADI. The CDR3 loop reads CASRVLSIGNTEAFF. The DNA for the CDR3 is TGCGCCAGCAGGGTCCTAAGTATCGGGAACACTGAAGCTTTCTTT.